This T cell receptor (beta chain) was retrieved from a study of type 1 regulatory T cells. Overall study: An in vitro protocol generated T-allo10, a Tr1-enriched, alloantigen-specific CD4 T cell product. General study findings and limits: Tr1 cells had a more restricted TCR repertoire than non-Tr1 cells.

Using its own MiXCR run on the reads, TCRdb lists one record per CDR3 protein. The sample carries about 71,000 distinct CDR3 sequences, about a fifth recorded once. The V gene's germline CDR1 is MNHEY and CDR2 SMNVEV (reference sequence). Trimming removed 7 bases from V and 11 bases from J; junction bases left unmatched: 17. The CDR3 loop spans 15 amino acids. As to this clonotype: Its antigen is unidentified.

The TCR originated in a human donor in good health. The chain links TRBV27 to TRBJ1-1; 9 bases map to TRBD1. The source material was cultured type 1 regulatory T (Tr1) cells, either the whole culture or a sorted fraction (not recorded which). As DNA, the CDR3 is TGTGCCAGCATGACGCCGGGACAGGGAGGCTCGGTGGCTTTCTTT. Its protein is CASMTPGQGGSVAFF.